Below, one T cell receptor beta chain is given with its context. This clonotype was observed a few times. Its antigen has not been determined. No qualities accompany the bases; no much larger clone lies one base away. This specimen belongs to a study of blood T cells in healthy people across ages (dated by TCRdb to between 2015 and 2017). As for the study more broadly: In model experiments, template switching captured roughly one uniquely barcoded TCR beta cDNA molecule for every two T cells. Using deep sequencing normalized with unique cDNA molecular identifiers, the study measured how TCR beta repertoire diversity changes with age. Four age groups were formed from the donors: young (average approximately 16 years), middle-aged (roughly 38), aged (about 62) and long-lived (approximately 80). To avoid experimental bias, donors of different ages were spread randomly across the sequencing lanes. Two additional independent replicas of 1 million unique cDNA reads from the same blood draw were analyzed for two donors (one aged 18 to 29 and one aged 80 or older). Overall study results and their limits: Because donor CMV infection status was unknown, age-related changes in expanded clonotypes were potentially confounded. Compared with the aged group, the long-lived group had more naive CD4+ T cells, fewer expanded clones and increased TCR diversity, suggesting age selection. Observed TCR beta diversity correlated strongly with the percentage of naive T cells measured by flow cytometry. Because profiling used bulk unsorted PBMCs, naive and antigen-experienced compartments could not be compared conclusively. Estimates of total diversity based on one million sequenced T cells were regarded as lower bounds and as underestimates. As age increased, observed TCR beta diversity per million T cells dropped in a roughly linear way, and a significant reduction was already evident by age about 40.

Receptor libraries were prepared by 5' RACE. The instrument given in TCRdb is Illumina HiSeq 2500. The second PCR ran for roughly 7 to 12 cycles and used a J-beta primer mix along with a sample-barcoded 5' primer. Each TCR beta cDNA molecule received a unique molecular identifier from a template-switch 5' adaptor carrying 12 random nucleotides. Each sample yielded at least 2.5 million CDR3-containing paired-end reads. The Mint cDNA synthesis kit, primed by a TRBC-specific oligonucleotide, was used to synthesize first-strand cDNA from all RNA. Following uracil-DNA glycosylase treatment, all cDNA underwent a first 18-cycle PCR with the universal primers M1SS and BC2_uni_R. Regarding the original processing steps: For normalization, 1 million high-quality reads, each with a distinct molecular identifier, were randomly selected from each sample. Instead of being binned into consensus sequences, reads with shared molecular identifiers were discarded. MiTCR, run with a Q25 quality threshold and the strictest error-elimination algorithm, handled CDR3 identification, clonotype clustering and error correction. A nonparametric unseen species model with Euler transformation was used to estimate lower-bound total TCR beta diversity. TCRdb reprocessed the public reads (quality trimming at Q25 with fastp, clone calling with MiXCR) and kept in-frame beta chains. CDR3 protein sequences are deduplicated, and each keeps its most common genes and DNA. TCRdb, rather than the study authors, made the V and J calls. Present in this sample are about 1.7 million distinct CDR3 sequences, approximately 28% of which were seen just once. In total, the top ten clones hold around 7.7% of the sample.

The roughly 38 donors, aged 6 to 90 years, were systemically healthy Caucasian individuals from Russia. Around 10 milliliters of peripheral blood were drawn from each donor into EDTA-treated Vacutainer tubes. Ficoll-Paque density-gradient centrifugation was used to isolate PBMCs, with at least 7 million obtained per sample. Trizol reagent was used to extract total RNA from the PBMCs, yielding at least 5 micrograms per sample. The percentages of naive CD45RAhigh/CD27high T cells were determined by flow cytometry on a PBMC aliquot from every donor. The sequence was obtained from a woman between 25 and 40 years old in good health. Sequenced input: blood.

The CDR3: CASIIRTGDSSYQETQYF. At the DNA level, the sequence is TGTGCCAGCATCATAAGGACAGGCGATTCTTCGTACCAAGAGACCCAGTACTTC. The V and J segments used are TRBV11-1 and TRBJ2-5; 7 nucleotides in the junction match TRBD1. Counted from cysteine to phenylalanine, this CDR3 has 18 amino acids. The read is trimmed to its CDR3 DNA, 54 bases read in frame from base 1. The germline V end is reduced by 7 bases and the J end by 0 bases; junction bases left unmatched: 17. According to the germline V gene (reference sequence), CDR1 reads SGHAT and CDR2 reads FQDESV.